This TCR beta chain derives from a study of metastatic and nonmetastatic thyroid tumors. TCRdb recomputed clones from the PCR reads via MiXCR. Of some 5,000 clones in the sample, 25% to 35% were seen once. In germline, CDR1 is LGHDT, CDR2 YNNKEL (reference sequence). The CDR3 covers 11 residues. The V gene lost 3 bases and the J gene lost 3 bases, with 3 bases spanning the gap. Patients underwent thyroid surgery, and none had received any treatment before it. The sequenced sample was adjacent normal tissue. This clonotype was sampled from a female donor with papillary thyroid cancer or a benign thyroid nodule (not recorded which). Some clones in this sample may be carry-over from other donors' samples. The chain uses TRBV3-1 and TRBJ2-7, with unresolved D. CDR3 in DNA: TGTGCCAGCAGCCAGAGCTACGAGCAGTACTTC. This encodes CASSQSYEQYF.